One sample yielded the 26 T cell receptor beta chains listed below, sequenced in a study of T cells in Graves' hyperthyroidism and ophthalmopathy. The investigators amplified TCR beta CDR3 regions from RNA transcripts. TCR CDR3 underwent first-round RT-PCR with the HTBI primer set. TCRdb called the multiplex PCR reads again in MiXCR, with one record for every CDR3 protein. The table shows 300,000 or so distinct CDR3 sequences, with 21% occurring only once. Sequencing used blood. These receptors were obtained from a woman in her fifties or sixties with Graves' hyperthyroidism.

This clonotype was picked up a small number of times. J is TRBJ2-3 and V is TRBV5-1, with D possibly matching TRBD2 (6 bases). Germline assignment: CDR1 SGHRS and CDR2 YFSETQ. Trimming took off 0 bases at V and 2 bases at J, with 10 bases between the two ends. There are 15 residues in the CDR3. The chain's CDR3 is CASSLVGTPTDTQYF. In nucleotides, the CDR3 is TGCGCCAGCAGCTTGGTCGGGACTCCCACAGATACGCAGTATTTT.

V gene TRBV10-3 combines with J gene TRBJ1-3, with D perhaps TRBD1 (5 bases). CDR1 and CDR2 from the germline V gene are ENHRY and SYGVKD. This CDR3 comprises 16 residues. With 3 bases removed from V and 1 base from J, the gap between germline ends came to 13 bases. CDR3 residues: CAISDQGRASGNTIYF. The CDR3 nucleotides are TGTGCCATCAGTGATCAGGGAAGAGCATCTGGAAACACCATATATTTT.

The chain links TRBV10-3 to TRBJ2-1; 11 bases match TRBD2. CDR3 length equals 16 residues. Germline trimming cut 6 bases from V and 4 bases from J; bases unmatched to any gene: 8. The germline gives CDR1 ENHRY, CDR2 SYGVKD. The CDR3 sequence is CAISLTSGEAYNEQFF. For the CDR3, the DNA is TGTGCCATCAGCCTGACTAGCGGGGAGGCATACAATGAGCAGTTCTTC.

This clonotype appeared many times. The chain uses TRBV28 and TRBJ1-1, with a possible D match to TRBD1 (5 bases). The V and J ends lost 6 bases and 1 base respectively, with 15 bases between them. The CDR3 length is 15 residues. Germline CDR1 is MDHEN and CDR2 is SYDVKM. The CDR3 protein is CASRHRLSRNTEAFF. CDR3 sequence (DNA): TGTGCCAGCAGACACAGGCTGAGTAGGAACACTGAAGCTTTCTTT.

This clonotype has at least ten counts. This chain links TRBV20-1 with TRBJ1-1, with D possibly TRBD1 on 5 matching bases. This CDR3 contains 12 residues. CDR1 and CDR2 (germline): DFQATT, SNEGSKA (reference sequence). The CDR3 loop reads CRPAGGPVGAFF. DNA for the CDR3: TGCAGGCCCGCCGGGGGTCCCGTGGGAGCTTTCTTT.

V usage is TRBV18 and J usage is TRBJ1-1; D is ambiguous. The germline V and J ends were trimmed by 2 bases and 5 bases, with 15 bases remaining between them. CDR1 and CDR2 from the germline V gene are KGHSH and LQKENI. This CDR3 region has 15 residues. The CDR3 DNA reads TGTGCCAGCTCACCAAAGTCAGACCGGTGGACTGAAGCTTTCTTT. Translated, it gives CASSPKSDRWTEAFF.

The chain joins TRBV2 to TRBJ2-7; 7 bases are shared with TRBD1. Germline trimming cut 11 bases from V and 5 bases from J; bases unmatched to any gene: 9. From germline, CDR1 is SNHLY and CDR2 FYNNEI. The CDR3 totals 12 residues. CDR3 region: CAGDRERDEQYF. The CDR3 nucleotides are TGTGCCGGCGACAGGGAGAGGGACGAGCAGTACTTC.

Ten or more counts support this clonotype. The rearrangement links TRBV28 to TRBJ2-1; a possible D gene is TRBD1 (5 bases). Germline assignment: CDR1 MDHEN and CDR2 SYDVKM. The ends were cut back, 10 bases at V and 0 bases at J, with 10 bases in the middle. The CDR3 covers 13 residues. This chain's CDR3 is CAITGRSYNEQFF. The DNA for the CDR3 is TGTGCCATCACAGGTCGCTCCTACAATGAGCAGTTCTTC.

In this sample, this clonotype turned up a few times. The chain combines TRBV5-4 with TRBJ2-7, with D perhaps TRBD1 or TRBD2 (5 bases each). Germline CDR1 is SGHNT and CDR2 is YYREEE (reference sequence). This CDR3 has 16 amino acids. The V end lost 5 bases, the J end lost 0 bases, and 18 bases lay between the germline ends. As DNA, the CDR3 is TGTGCCAGCAGTATCTTTGGGACCGCACGCTCCTACGAGCAGTACTTC. Translating it yields CASSIFGTARSYEQYF.

The rearrangement joins TRBV30 to TRBJ1-1, with D maybe TRBD1 (5 bases). The V end lost 8 bases, the J end lost 3 bases, and 13 bases lay between the germline ends. The germline CDR1 and CDR2 sequences are GTSNPN and SVGIG (reference sequence). The CDR3 loop spans 12 amino acids. The CDR3 reads CARWGGYTEAFF. CDR3 in DNA: TGTGCCCGGTGGGGCGGGTACACTGAAGCTTTCTTT.

The genes are TRBV7-2 and TRBJ2-3; TRBD2 aligns across 12 bases. V was clipped by 0 bases and J by 11 bases; unmatched bases: 6. Per the germline V gene, CDR1 is SGHTA and CDR2 is FQGNSA. The CDR3 runs 15 residues. The CDR3 spells CASSLAPSGRGGQYF. The CDR3 DNA reads TGTGCCAGCAGCTTAGCCCCTAGCGGGAGGGGCGGGCAGTATTTT.

This clonotype appeared a few times. This chain joins TRBV7-2 and TRBJ1-1; a weak D match, TRBD1 (5 bases). Germline CDR1 is SGHTA and CDR2 is FQGNSA. V lost 3 bases and J lost 3, with 11 bases in between. The CDR3 is 14 amino acids. The CDR3, as DNA: TGTGCCAGCAGCTTGGGACTGGCCCACACTGAAGCTTTCTTT. It encodes CASSLGLAHTEAFF. The full variable domain, its missing parts supplied by reference TRBV7-2 and TRBJ1-1, is GAGVSQSPSNKVTEKGKDVELRCDPISGHTALYWYRQSLGQGLEFLIYFQGNSAPDKSGLPSDRFSAERTGGSVSTLTIQRTQQEDSAVYLCASSLGLAHTEAFFGQGTRLTVV.

In its sample, this clonotype was seen a few times. The chain couples TRBV19 to TRBJ2-2; perhaps D is TRBD1 or TRBD2 (6 bases each). Trimming took 1 base from V and 8 from J, leaving 17 bases between them. CDR1 and CDR2 from the germline V gene are LNHDA and SQIVND (reference sequence). The CDR3 runs 16 residues. CDR3 protein: CASSIVPGGAGGELFF. The CDR3 DNA is TGTGCCAGTAGTATAGTACCCGGGGGCGCCGGAGGGGAGCTGTTTTTT.

This clonotype was seen many times. The rearrangement links TRBV28 to TRBJ1-2; perhaps TRBD1 as D (5 bases). The germline V and J ends were trimmed by 5 bases and 3 bases, with 13 bases remaining between them. The CDR3 spans 14 residues. Germline V lookup: CDR1 MDHEN, CDR2 SYDVKM. CDR3: CASSPSGGDYGYTF. The CDR3 DNA sequence: TGTGCCAGCAGTCCGTCGGGAGGGGACTATGGCTACACCTTC.

This clonotype was counted a few times. The rearrangement links TRBV10-2 to TRBJ2-7, with 7 nucleotides matching TRBD1. Germline V CDR1 and CDR2: WSHSY, SAAADI. Trimming at V came to 8 bases and at J to 4 bases, leaving 8 bases not matched to a gene. This CDR3 has 13 residues. DNA for the CDR3: TGCGCCAGCTCAGGGACAGCAAATTACGAGCAGTACTTC. Protein: CASSGTANYEQYF.

The table lists this clonotype with a few counts. This chain joins TRBV20-1 and TRBJ1-1; D uncertain. The CDR3 has 12 amino acids. Trimming took off 6 bases at V and 1 base at J, with 9 bases between the two ends. Germline CDR1 reads DFQATT; CDR2 reads SNEGSKA (reference sequence). The CDR3 sequence: CSAPPGNTEAFF. CDR3 in DNA: TGCAGTGCCCCACCCGGGAACACTGAAGCTTTCTTT.

This clonotype was counted ten times or more. V usage is TRBV20-1 and J usage is TRBJ2-3; 9 bases align to TRBD2. Germline V lookup: CDR1 DFQATT, CDR2 SNEGSKA (reference sequence). The length of the CDR3 is 15 residues. The J segment lost 4 bases and the V segment lost 0 bases, leaving 5 bases of the junction unmatched. CDR3 DNA: TGCAGTGCTAGAGATCTGGGCGGGGGGGCAGATACGCAGTATTTT. Protein: CSARDLGGGADTQYF.

At least ten counts were recorded for this clonotype. The CDR3 region has the DNA TGTGCCAGCAGCTTGCGACCTAAGCTAAACACCGGGGAGCTGTTTTTT. It encodes CASSLRPKLNTGELFF. This sequence joins TRBV5-6 and TRBJ2-2; the D is unclear. This CDR3 region has 16 residues. Trimming took 1 base from V and 2 from J, leaving 12 bases between them. Germline V gives CDR1 SGHDT, CDR2 YYEEEE.

The chain uses TRBV27 and TRBJ2-6; tentatively, D is TRBD2 (7 bases). CDR1 and CDR2 (germline): MNHEY, SMNVEV (reference sequence). The germline V and J ends were trimmed by 6 bases and 3 bases, with 15 bases remaining between them. The CDR3 consists of 16 residues. Written as DNA, the CDR3 is TGTGCCAGCAGAGGGGGAGGGCCAGGTGGGGCCAACGTCCTGACTTTC. As protein: CASRGGGPGGANVLTF.

This clonotype was detected ten times or more. DNA for the CDR3: TGTGCCAGCAGTTTAAGAGGGGTGGGGCTTTACACAGATACGCAGTATTTT. It yields the protein CASSLRGVGLYTDTQYF. This rearrangement joins TRBV27 to TRBJ2-3; D is perhaps TRBD1 or TRBD2 (5 bases each). Germline CDR1 reads MNHEY; CDR2 reads SMNVEV (reference sequence). The CDR3 consists of 17 residues. The ends were cut back, 2 bases at V and 2 bases at J, with 17 bases in the middle.

A word on this clonotype: The junction departs from the called germline gene at one end, perhaps through a read error. The chain carries TRBV20-1 and TRBJ1-1; 10 bases are a match to TRBD1. This CDR3 has 12 amino acids. Germline V gene lookup returns CDR1 DFQATT and CDR2 SNEGSKA (reference sequence). The CDR3 here is CSAGQGDTEAFF. The CDR3, as DNA: TGTAGTGCTGGACAGGGGGACACTGAAGCTTTCTTT.

The J gene is TRBJ2-1, the V gene TRBV10-3; 11 bases match TRBD1. With 6 bases clipped from V and 1 base from J, the junction kept 5 bases outside the gene matches. Germline values: CDR1 ENHRY, CDR2 SYGVKD. The CDR3 totals 16 residues. CDR3 DNA sequence: TGTGCCATCAGGGAACGGGACAGGGGGTCCTACAATGAGCAGTTCTTC. Translated: CAIRERDRGSYNEQFF.

The CDR3 sequence: CASRHTRQIVSNEQFF. The CDR3, as DNA: TGTGCCAGCAGACACACCCGACAGATTGTGAGTAATGAGCAGTTCTTC. The J gene is TRBJ2-1, the V gene TRBV7-9, with D possibly matching TRBD1 (5 bases). The V end lost 6 bases, the J end lost 7 bases, and 22 bases lay between the germline ends. From germline, CDR1 is SEHNR and CDR2 FQNEAQ (reference sequence). The CDR3 contains 16 residues. Full variable domain (remainder filled in from reference TRBV7-9 and TRBJ2-1): DTGVSQNPRHKITKRGQNVTFRCDPISEHNRLYWYRQTLGQGPEFLTYFQNEAQLEKSRLLSDRFSAERPKGSFSTLEIQRTEQGDSAMYLCASRHTRQIVSNEQFFGPGTRLTVL.

This clonotype was counted many times. The chain is built from TRBV7-3 and TRBJ2-1; D assignment may be TRBD1 or TRBD2 (6 bases each). Per germline, CDR1 SGHTA and CDR2 FQGTGA. The V end lost 10 bases, the J end lost 3 bases, and 13 bases lay between the germline ends. CDR3 length: 13 amino acids. CDR3 sequence: CATSEGGYNEQFF. Here the CDR3 DNA reads TGTGCCACCTCCGAGGGGGGCTACAATGAGCAGTTCTTC.

This clonotype was detected only a few times. The chain carries TRBV19 and TRBJ2-7, with TRBD2 identical over 10 bases. The ends lost 2 bases at V and 3 bases at J; junction bases unmatched: 1. Germline CDR1 is LNHDA and CDR2 is SQIVND (reference sequence). This CDR3 region has 14 residues. The CDR3 spells CASSIRTSGYEQYF. CDR3 DNA: TGTGCCAGTAGTATACGGACTAGCGGCTACGAGCAGTACTTC.

To note about this clonotype: One end of the junction is discordant with germline, which a read error may explain. The chain carries TRBV7-2 and TRBJ1-1; D unresolved. CDR1 is SGHTA and CDR2 is FQGNSA in the germline V gene. This CDR3 region has 13 residues. CDR3 nucleotide sequence: TGTGCCGGCAGCGAACGGATGAACACTGAAGCTTTCTTT. It yields the protein CAGSERMNTEAFF.